This T cell receptor beta chain stems from a study of blood T cells in healthy people across ages. Comment on this clonotype: The antigen is not known.

CDR3 size: 13 residues. After removal of 5 bases from V and 6 bases from J, the junction contained 5 bases not matched to a gene. Germline V lookup: CDR1 MDHEN, CDR2 SYDVKM. Together with a sample-barcoded 5' primer, a J-beta primer mix was included in a second PCR lasting about 6 to 11 cycles. Every individual sample yielded 2.5 million or more paired-end reads (each containing CDR3). TCRdb redid the calling of the 5' RACE reads with MiXCR, one entry per CDR3 protein. The sample holds under 950,000 distinct CDR3 sequences, 22% seen once. Study-wide results and limits: Investigators treated diversity estimates from one million T cells as underestimates. Because sorting was not performed, PBMCs prevented conclusive naive versus antigen-experienced comparison.

The sequenced material came from blood. The TCR comes from a man between 70 and 80 years old in good health. The V and J genes are TRBV28 and TRBJ2-5; TRBD1 matches 8 bases. CDR3 sequence: CASSPGQGQTQYF. The DNA for the CDR3 is TGTGCCAGCAGTCCAGGACAGGGACAGACCCAGTACTTC.